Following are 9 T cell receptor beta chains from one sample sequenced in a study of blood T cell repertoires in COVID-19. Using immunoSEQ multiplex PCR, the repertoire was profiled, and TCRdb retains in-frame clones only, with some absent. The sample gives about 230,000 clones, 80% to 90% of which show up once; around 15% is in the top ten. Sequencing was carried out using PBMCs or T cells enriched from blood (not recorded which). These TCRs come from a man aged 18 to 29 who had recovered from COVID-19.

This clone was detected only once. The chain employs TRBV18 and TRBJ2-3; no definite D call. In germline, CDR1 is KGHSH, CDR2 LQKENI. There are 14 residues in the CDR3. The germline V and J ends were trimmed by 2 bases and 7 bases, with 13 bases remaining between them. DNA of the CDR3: TGTGCCAGCTCACCATCGGAGACTCGCCATACGCAGTATTTT. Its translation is CASSPSETRHTQYF.

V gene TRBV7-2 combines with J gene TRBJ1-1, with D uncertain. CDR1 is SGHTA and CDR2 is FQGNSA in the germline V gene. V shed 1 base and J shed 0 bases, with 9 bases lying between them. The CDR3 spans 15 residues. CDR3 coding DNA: TGTGCCAGCAGCTTAGGAACATTCGTGAACACTGAAGCTTTCTTT. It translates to CASSLGTFVNTEAFF. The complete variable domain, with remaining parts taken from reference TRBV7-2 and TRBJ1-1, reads GAGVSQSPSNKVTEKGKDVELRCDPISGHTALYWYRQSLGQGLEFLIYFQGNSAPDKSGLPSDRFSAERTGGSVSTLTIQRTQQEDSAVYLCASSLGTFVNTEAFFGQGTRLTVV.

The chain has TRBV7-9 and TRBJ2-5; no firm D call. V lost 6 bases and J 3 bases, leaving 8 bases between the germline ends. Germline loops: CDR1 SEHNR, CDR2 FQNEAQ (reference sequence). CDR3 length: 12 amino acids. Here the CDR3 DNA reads TGTGCCAGCAGTCAGGTAGAAGAGACCCAGTACTTC. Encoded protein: CASSQVEETQYF.

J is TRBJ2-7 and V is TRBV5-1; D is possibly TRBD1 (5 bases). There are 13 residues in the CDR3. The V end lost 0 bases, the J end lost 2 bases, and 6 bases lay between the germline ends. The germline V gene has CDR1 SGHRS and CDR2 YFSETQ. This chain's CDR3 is CASSLAGPYEQYF. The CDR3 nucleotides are TGCGCCAGCAGCTTGGCAGGGCCCTACGAGCAGTACTTC.

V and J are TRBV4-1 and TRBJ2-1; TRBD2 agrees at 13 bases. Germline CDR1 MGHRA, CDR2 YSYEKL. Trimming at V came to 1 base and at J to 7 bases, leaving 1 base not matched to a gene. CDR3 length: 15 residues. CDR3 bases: TGCGCCAGCAGCCAAGCGGGACTAGCGGGAAATGAGCAGTTCTTC. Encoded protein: CASSQAGLAGNEQFF.

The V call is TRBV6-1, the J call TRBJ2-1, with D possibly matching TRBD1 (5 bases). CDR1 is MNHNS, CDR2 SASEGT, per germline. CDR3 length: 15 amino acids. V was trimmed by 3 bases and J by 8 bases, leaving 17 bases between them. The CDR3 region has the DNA TGTGCCAGCAGTGAGCAGAGAGACAGAGTTTATGAGCAGTTCTTC. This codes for CASSEQRDRVYEQFF.

The DNA for the CDR3 is TGTGCCAGCAGCTTTTCGGGAGGGACTGAGAACACCGGGGAGCTGTTTTTT. It translates to CASSFSGGTENTGELFF. The genes are TRBV5-6 and TRBJ2-2, with 8 nucleotides matching TRBD2. Germline CDR1 reads SGHDT; CDR2 reads YYEEEE. The CDR3 spans 17 residues. V lost 2 bases to trimming and J lost 1 base; unmatched junction nucleotides: 7.

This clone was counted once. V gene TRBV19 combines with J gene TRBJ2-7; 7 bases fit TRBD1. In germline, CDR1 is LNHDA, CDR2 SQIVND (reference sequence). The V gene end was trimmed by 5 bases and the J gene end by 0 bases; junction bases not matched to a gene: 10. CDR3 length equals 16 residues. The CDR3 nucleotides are TGTGCCAGTAGTGATCCGGGACAGCGGCCCTCCTACGAGCAGTACTTC. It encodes CASSDPGQRPSYEQYF.

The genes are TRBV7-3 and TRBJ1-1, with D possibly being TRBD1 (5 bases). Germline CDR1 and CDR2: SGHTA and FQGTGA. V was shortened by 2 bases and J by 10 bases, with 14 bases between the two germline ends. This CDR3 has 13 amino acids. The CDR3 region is CASSLGRREVAFF. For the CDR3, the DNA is TGTGCCAGCAGCTTAGGCCGCAGGGAAGTAGCTTTCTTT.